This TCR beta chain was identified in a study of CD8 T cells in ankylosing spondylitis. Study observations and caveats: One TCR beta motif, made up of under ten highly homologous variants, appeared characteristic of ankylosing spondylitis blood. Reported data indicate significant enrichment of disease-linked clones within matched ankylosing spondylitis synovial fluid.

In its sample, this clonotype was seen many times. No antigen is known for it. TCRdb ran MiXCR on the 5' RACE reads and lists one entry per CDR3 protein. The table shows 200,000 or so distinct CDR3 sequences, with around a sixth occurring only once. This receptor was identified in a male donor under 30 with ankylosing spondylitis or in good health (not recorded which). What was sequenced was blood, either unsorted or a sorted T cell fraction (not recorded which).

DNA of the CDR3: TGTGCCAGCAGGGAGGTAGCGAACACCGGGGAGCTGTTTTTT. It is translated as CASREVANTGELFF. The rearrangement links TRBV2 to TRBJ2-2; a possible D gene is TRBD2 (5 bases). CDR3 length: 14 amino acids. Per the germline V gene, CDR1 is SNHLY and CDR2 is FYNNEI. V was shortened by 6 bases and J by 0 bases, with 8 bases between the two germline ends.